This is a list of T cell receptor beta chains from one sample in a study of CD8 T cells in Susac syndrome. TCRdb re-called the immunoSEQ multiplex PCR reads with MiXCR, one entry per CDR3 protein. The repertoire includes some 300,000 distinct CDR3 sequences, about 88% of them detected once, and over 0.09% sits in the top ten. The sequencing input was CD8+ T cells from PBMCs. Receptors were obtained from a human donor with multiple sclerosis. CDR3s include the opening cysteine and the closing phenylalanine or tryptophan. D genes are given only for firm matches. Clone size is given for some rows only: seen once, a few or many times, or a class if the clone is expanded.

cdr3_aa: CASLSGREAMNTEAFF
cdr3_nt: TGTGCCTCTCTAAGCGGACGGGAAGCCATGAACACTGAAGCTTTCTTT
cdr3_length: 16
v_call: TRBV19
j_call: TRBJ1-1
clone_size: .
d_call: .

cdr3_aa: CASRPTRQRAYEQFF
cdr3_nt: TGTGCCAGCAGGCCTACTAGGCAGCGGGCCTATGAGCAGTTCTTC
cdr3_length: 15
v_call: TRBV27
j_call: TRBJ2-1
clone_size: .
d_call: .

cdr3_aa: CASSVEREAGNEQFF
cdr3_nt: TGTGCCAGCAGTGTTGAGCGGGAGGCTGGCAATGAGCAGTTCTTC
cdr3_length: 15
v_call: TRBV6-1
j_call: TRBJ2-1
clone_size: .
d_call: TRBD2

cdr3_aa: CASLLQGGATEAFF
cdr3_nt: TGTGCCAGCCTCCTACAGGGGGGGGCGACTGAAGCTTTCTTT
cdr3_length: 14
v_call: TRBV6-1
j_call: TRBJ1-1
clone_size: few
d_call: TRBD1

cdr3_aa: CASSRAANYGYTF
cdr3_nt: TGTGCCAGCAGTCGGGCCGCTAACTATGGCTACACCTTC
cdr3_length: 13
v_call: TRBV27
j_call: TRBJ1-2
clone_size: .
d_call: .

cdr3_aa: CASSLAGTARKRTDTQYF
cdr3_nt: TGTGCCAGCAGCTTGGCCGGAACTGCCCGTAAGCGTACGGATACGCAGTATTTT
cdr3_length: 18
v_call: TRBV5-6
j_call: TRBJ2-3
clone_size: .
d_call: .

cdr3_aa: CASSLEPNPQETQYF
cdr3_nt: TGTGCCAGCAGCTTAGAACCGAACCCCCAAGAGACCCAGTACTTC
cdr3_length: 15
v_call: TRBV7-9
j_call: TRBJ2-5
clone_size: .
d_call: .

cdr3_aa: CATRTQTGTGANTEAFF
cdr3_nt: TGTGCCACCAGAACACAGACCGGGACAGGGGCGAACACTGAAGCTTTCTTT
cdr3_length: 17
v_call: TRBV28
j_call: TRBJ1-1
clone_size: .
d_call: TRBD1

cdr3_aa: CASSLRETVLNTEAFF
cdr3_nt: TGTGCCAGCAGCCTACGGGAGACAGTCCTGAACACTGAAGCTTTCTTT
cdr3_length: 16
v_call: TRBV11-2
j_call: TRBJ1-1
clone_size: .
d_call: .

cdr3_aa: CARTIQGYNTEAFF
cdr3_nt: TGTGCCAGGACGATACAGGGTTATAACACTGAAGCTTTCTTT
cdr3_length: 14
v_call: TRBV2
j_call: TRBJ1-1
clone_size: .
d_call: .

cdr3_aa: CATSRDRDRGLEQYF
cdr3_nt: TGTGCCACCAGCAGAGACCGGGACAGGGGGCTTGAGCAGTACTTC
cdr3_length: 15
v_call: TRBV15
j_call: TRBJ2-7
clone_size: .
d_call: TRBD1

cdr3_aa: CASSQTRTGGETQYF
cdr3_nt: TGTGCCAGCAGCCAGACCCGGACTGGAGGGGAGACCCAGTACTTC
cdr3_length: 15
v_call: TRBV4-2
j_call: TRBJ2-5
clone_size: .
d_call: .

cdr3_aa: CASSSRQGADTQYF
cdr3_nt: TGTGCCAGCAGCTCCCGACAGGGAGCAGATACGCAGTATTTT
cdr3_length: 14
v_call: TRBV13
j_call: TRBJ2-3
clone_size: .
d_call: TRBD1

cdr3_aa: CASSYSSSNRARNEQFF
cdr3_nt: TGTGCCAGCAGTTACTCGAGCTCTAACAGGGCGAGAAATGAGCAGTTCTTC
cdr3_length: 17
v_call: TRBV6-5
j_call: TRBJ2-1
clone_size: few
d_call: .

cdr3_aa: CSARDRAGGPYGYTF
cdr3_nt: TGCAGTGCTAGAGATCGGGCAGGGGGCCCCTATGGCTACACCTTC
cdr3_length: 15
v_call: TRBV20-1
j_call: TRBJ1-2
clone_size: .
d_call: TRBD1

cdr3_aa: CASSSPPARRNTEAFF
cdr3_nt: TGTGCCAGCAGTTCCCCCCCCGCGCGAAGGAACACTGAAGCTTTCTTT
cdr3_length: 16
v_call: TRBV27
j_call: TRBJ1-1
clone_size: .
d_call: .

cdr3_aa: CASSTPGTGVFGDTQYF
cdr3_nt: TGTGCCAGCAGCACCCCCGGGACAGGGGTATTTGGAGATACGCAGTATTTT
cdr3_length: 17
v_call: TRBV7-8
j_call: TRBJ2-3
clone_size: .
d_call: TRBD1

cdr3_aa: CASSEFARNYGYTF
cdr3_nt: TGTGCCAGCAGTGAATTTGCCAGGAACTATGGCTACACCTTC
cdr3_length: 14
v_call: TRBV25-1
j_call: TRBJ1-2
clone_size: .
d_call: .

cdr3_aa: CASSMTLGLAGATDTQYF
cdr3_nt: TGTGCCAGCAGTATGACCCTTGGACTAGCGGGGGCCACAGATACGCAGTATTTT
cdr3_length: 18
v_call: TRBV27
j_call: TRBJ2-3
clone_size: .
d_call: TRBD2

cdr3_aa: CASSRSSGRTYNEQFF
cdr3_nt: TGTGCCAGCAGTCGATCGTCGGGAAGGACCTACAATGAGCAGTTCTTC
cdr3_length: 16
v_call: TRBV7-9
j_call: TRBJ2-1
clone_size: .
d_call: .

cdr3_aa: CSAPGLVEFF
cdr3_nt: TGCAGTGCCCCGGGACTAGTTGAGTTCTTC
cdr3_length: 10
v_call: TRBV20-1
j_call: TRBJ2-1
clone_size: .
d_call: TRBD2

cdr3_aa: CAWSGLAGTSYEQYF
cdr3_nt: TGTGCCTGGAGTGGACTAGCGGGAACGTCCTACGAGCAGTACTTC
cdr3_length: 15
v_call: TRBV30
j_call: TRBJ2-7
clone_size: once
d_call: TRBD2

cdr3_aa: CASTDTHGEQYF
cdr3_nt: TGTGCCAGCACAGACACCCACGGGGAGCAGTACTTC
cdr3_length: 12
v_call: TRBV28
j_call: TRBJ2-7
clone_size: few
d_call: .

cdr3_aa: CASSWLWGMNTGELFF
cdr3_nt: TGTGCCAGCAGCTGGCTGTGGGGGATGAACACCGGGGAGCTGTTTTTT
cdr3_length: 16
v_call: TRBV5-6
j_call: TRBJ2-2
clone_size: .
d_call: .

cdr3_aa: CSVEQGTSGTEQYF
cdr3_nt: TGCAGCGTTGAACAGGGTACTAGCGGTACAGAGCAGTACTTC
cdr3_length: 14
v_call: TRBV29-1
j_call: TRBJ2-7
clone_size: .
d_call: TRBD2

cdr3_aa: CASSLGTGNSYEQYF
cdr3_nt: TGTGCCAGCAGCTTAGGGACAGGCAACTCCTACGAGCAGTACTTC
cdr3_length: 15
v_call: TRBV11-2
j_call: TRBJ2-7
clone_size: .
d_call: TRBD1

cdr3_aa: CASRGGDSYEQYF
cdr3_nt: TGTGCCAGCAGGGGCGGGGACTCCTACGAGCAGTACTTC
cdr3_length: 13
v_call: TRBV9
j_call: TRBJ2-7
clone_size: .
d_call: .

cdr3_aa: CASSPLGGSHDTQYF
cdr3_nt: TGTGCCAGCAGTCCTCTGGGAGGGAGTCACGATACGCAGTATTTT
cdr3_length: 15
v_call: TRBV27
j_call: TRBJ2-3
clone_size: .
d_call: TRBD2

cdr3_aa: CASSEARGRRGTDTQYF
cdr3_nt: TGTGCCAGCAGTGAAGCCCGGGGGCGGCGTGGCACAGATACGCAGTATTTT
cdr3_length: 17
v_call: TRBV6-1
j_call: TRBJ2-3
clone_size: .
d_call: .

cdr3_aa: CSVNEQFF
cdr3_nt: TGCAGCGTTAACGAGCAGTTCTTC
cdr3_length: 8
v_call: TRBV29-1
j_call: TRBJ2-1
clone_size: few
d_call: .

cdr3_aa: CASSLAPAGYEQYF
cdr3_nt: TGTGCCAGCAGCTTAGCCCCAGCCGGATACGAGCAGTACTTC
cdr3_length: 14
v_call: TRBV5-6
j_call: TRBJ2-7
clone_size: .
d_call: .

cdr3_aa: CASGLAFEQYF
cdr3_nt: TGTGCCAGCGGACTAGCTTTCGAGCAGTACTTC
cdr3_length: 11
v_call: TRBV11-2
j_call: TRBJ2-7
clone_size: few
d_call: TRBD2

cdr3_aa: CASSLHRQTYEQYF
cdr3_nt: TGCGCCAGCAGCTTGCACAGGCAAACCTACGAGCAGTACTTC
cdr3_length: 14
v_call: TRBV5-1
j_call: TRBJ2-7
clone_size: .
d_call: .

cdr3_aa: CASTRQGAYNEQFF
cdr3_nt: TGTGCCAGCACCCGACAGGGGGCCTACAATGAGCAGTTCTTC
cdr3_length: 14
v_call: TRBV6-1
j_call: TRBJ2-1
clone_size: .
d_call: TRBD1

cdr3_aa: CASTPTGGSGELFF
cdr3_nt: TGTGCCAGCACCCCGACAGGGGGATCCGGGGAGCTGTTTTTT
cdr3_length: 14
v_call: TRBV6-1
j_call: TRBJ2-2
clone_size: .
d_call: TRBD1

cdr3_aa: CSAKGTSGREYEQYF
cdr3_nt: TGCAGTGCCAAAGGGACTAGCGGGAGGGAATACGAGCAGTACTTC
cdr3_length: 15
v_call: TRBV20-1
j_call: TRBJ2-7
clone_size: .
d_call: TRBD2

cdr3_aa: CASSQVQGSQETQYF
cdr3_nt: TGTGCCAGCAGCCAAGTTCAGGGGTCTCAAGAGACCCAGTACTTC
cdr3_length: 15
v_call: TRBV4-2
j_call: TRBJ2-5
clone_size: .
d_call: .

cdr3_aa: CASSQFRSPYNEQFF
cdr3_nt: TGTGCCAGCAGTCAATTTCGTTCGCCCTACAATGAGCAGTTCTTC
cdr3_length: 15
v_call: TRBV28
j_call: TRBJ2-1
clone_size: .
d_call: .

cdr3_aa: CASSLAATNTEAFF
cdr3_nt: TGTGCCAGCAGCTTGGCAGCCACGAACACTGAAGCTTTCTTT
cdr3_length: 14
v_call: TRBV5-6
j_call: TRBJ1-1
clone_size: .
d_call: .

cdr3_aa: CASSQEMGALSGANVLTF
cdr3_nt: TGTGCCAGCAGCCAAGAGATGGGGGCCCTCTCTGGGGCCAACGTCCTGACTTTC
cdr3_length: 18
v_call: TRBV14
j_call: TRBJ2-6
clone_size: .
d_call: .

cdr3_aa: CASSQDLGLAYNEQFF
cdr3_nt: TGTGCCAGCAGCCAAGATCTTGGGCTGGCCTACAATGAGCAGTTCTTC
cdr3_length: 16
v_call: TRBV3-1
j_call: TRBJ2-1
clone_size: once
d_call: .

cdr3_aa: CASSFSAGAAKNIQYF
cdr3_nt: TGTGCCAGCAGTTTCTCGGCGGGAGCTGCCAAAAACATTCAGTACTTC
cdr3_length: 16
v_call: TRBV27
j_call: TRBJ2-4
clone_size: .
d_call: TRBD2

cdr3_aa: CASSLPDRSLYNEQFF
cdr3_nt: TGTGCCAGCAGTTTACCGGACAGGTCCCTATACAATGAGCAGTTCTTC
cdr3_length: 16
v_call: TRBV28
j_call: TRBJ2-1
clone_size: once
d_call: TRBD1

cdr3_aa: CASSQTQGKDEQYF
cdr3_nt: TGCGCCAGCAGCCAAACCCAGGGAAAGGACGAGCAGTACTTC
cdr3_length: 14
v_call: TRBV4-1
j_call: TRBJ2-7
clone_size: .
d_call: .

cdr3_aa: CASSRTGPYNEQFF
cdr3_nt: TGTGCCAGCAGTCGGACTGGCCCCTACAATGAGCAGTTCTTC
cdr3_length: 14
v_call: TRBV27
j_call: TRBJ2-1
clone_size: .
d_call: .